This TCR beta chain appears in the sequencing data of a study of T cell repertoires in aging, cancer and after chemotherapy. Multiplex touch-down PCR with TRB-A/B primers amplified rearranged V-D-J TRB sequences. TCRdb ran MiXCR on the multiplex PCR reads and lists one entry per CDR3 protein. The sample contains some 4,300 distinct CDR3 sequences, 27% of which appear only once. Amplification of TCR beta used genomic DNA extracted from peripheral blood. The germline gives CDR1 PRHDT, CDR2 FYEKMQ (reference sequence). Trimming left V 3 bases short and J 7 bases short, with 13 bases between. The CDR3 has 14 residues. This clonotype rates as medium-sized.

This clonotype originated in a human donor with a blood cancer. The sample comprised blood. The V call is TRBV13, the J call TRBJ1-3; no reliable D call. Written as DNA, the CDR3 is TGTGCCAGCAGCTTCTGGACCAGTAGGAACACCATATATTTT. Its translation: CASSFWTSRNTIYF.